A selection of T cell receptor beta chains follows, all from one sample in a study of blood T cell repertoires in COVID-19. Measured with immunoSEQ multiplex PCR; TCRdb has only the in-frame clones, and not every one. The sample consists of about 39,000 clones, approximately 86% of them appearing once. Sequenced material: peripheral blood. The receptors stem from a man aged 40-49 years with active COVID-19. Both conserved end residues are part of each CDR3. A D gene is named only where the DNA matches it firmly. Size is omitted from some rows. Given values are once, few, many or a class for expanded clones.

abundance	j_gene	d_gene	v_gene	CDR3aa	CDR3nt
.	TRBJ1-2	TRBD1	TRBV7-9	CASSSSDRQGGNYGYTF	TGTGCCAGCAGCTCCTCGGACCGACAGGGCGGAAACTATGGCTACACCTTC
.	TRBJ2-7	.	TRBV11-3	CASSPGWGPDYEQYF	TGTGCCAGCAGCCCGGGGTGGGGTCCCGACTACGAGCAGTACTTC
.	TRBJ2-7	TRBD2	TRBV6-5	CASSYSGGRSYEQYF	TGTGCCAGCAGTTACTCGGGAGGGAGGTCCTACGAGCAGTACTTC
.	TRBJ2-5	.	TRBV9	CASSVEARNEETQYF	TGTGCCAGCAGCGTAGAAGCTAGAAACGAAGAGACCCAGTACTTC
.	TRBJ2-5	TRBD2	TRBV9	CASSVGSGRGETQYF	TGTGCCAGCAGCGTAGGCAGCGGGAGGGGAGAGACCCAGTACTTC
.	TRBJ2-1	TRBD2	TRBV15	CATSSSLLAGGSFSYNEQFF	TGTGCCACCAGCAGTAGCCTACTAGCGGGAGGATCCTTCTCCTACAATGAGCAGTTCTTC
.	TRBJ2-7	.	TRBV28	CASSLRSGTYVYEQYF	TGTGCCAGCAGTTTAAGGTCCGGGACATACGTATACGAGCAGTACTTC
.	TRBJ2-5	.	TRBV5-1	CASSLALAGETQYF	TGCGCCAGCAGCTTGGCCCTCGCGGGGGAGACCCAGTACTTC
.	TRBJ2-7	TRBD1	TRBV5-4	CASSLPGQGYEQYF	TGTGCCAGCAGCCTCCCGGGACAGGGCTACGAGCAGTACTTC
.	TRBJ2-3	.	TRBV5-1	CASSPYFRDRITDTQYF	TGCGCCAGCAGCCCGTATTTCAGAGACAGGATCACAGATACGCAGTATTTT
once	TRBJ2-2	TRBD2	TRBV19	CASSRREGHTGELFF	TGTGCCAGTAGTCGGCGGGAGGGCCACACCGGGGAGCTGTTTTTT
.	TRBJ2-7	TRBD2	TRBV6-6	CASKDAGAVYEQYF	TGTGCCAGCAAGGACGCGGGAGCAGTCTACGAGCAGTACTTC
.	TRBJ2-1	.	TRBV7-3	CASSLRGRTGDEQFF	TGTGCCAGCAGCTTACGAGGGAGAACTGGCGATGAGCAGTTCTTC
.	TRBJ1-3	.	TRBV25-1	CASIDSLRAGNTIYF	TGTGCCAGCATCGACAGTCTTCGGGCTGGAAACACCATATATTTT
.	TRBJ1-6	.	TRBV14	CASSQEGRRRVDSPLHF	TGTGCCAGCAGCCAAGAGGGTCGGCGGAGGGTGGATTCACCCCTCCACTTT
.	TRBJ2-1	.	TRBV7-7	CASSLGRDRGRNEQFF	TGTGCCAGCAGCTTAGGGAGGGATCGGGGACGCAATGAGCAGTTCTTC
.	TRBJ1-3	.	TRBV27	CASMKSGTGNTIYF	TGTGCCAGCATGAAATCCGGGACTGGAAACACCATATATTTT
.	TRBJ2-7	TRBD1	TRBV3-1/TRBV3-2	CASSQASGTGGSYEQYF	TGTGCCAGCAGCCAAGCCAGCGGGACAGGGGGCTCCTACGAGCAGTACTTC
.	TRBJ2-1	TRBD2	TRBV10-1	CASSPDLRREPSYNEQFF	TGCGCCAGCAGCCCTGACCTTAGGCGGGAGCCCTCCTACAATGAGCAGTTCTTC
.	TRBJ2-7	TRBD1	TRBV27	CASSSRGSNEQYF	TGTGCCAGCAGTTCCAGGGGGTCCAACGAGCAGTACTTC
.	TRBJ2-5	TRBD1	TRBV29-1	CSVVHLREGQGGETQYF	TGCAGCGTCGTCCACCTGAGGGAGGGACAGGGCGGAGAGACCCAGTACTTC
.	TRBJ1-4	.	TRBV7-9	CASSLSGSNEKLFF	TGTGCCAGCAGTCTCAGCGGATCTAATGAAAAACTGTTTTTT
.	TRBJ2-2	.	TRBV27	CASSLDTGPAGELFF	TGTGCCAGCAGTTTAGACACAGGGCCAGCCGGGGAGCTGTTTTTT
.	TRBJ2-1	TRBD2	TRBV5-1	CASSPRLAGEGYNEQFF	TGCGCCAGCAGCCCTAGACTAGCGGGAGAGGGTTACAATGAGCAGTTCTTC
once	TRBJ2-2	.	TRBV28	CASSSGGRTVGELFF	TGTGCCAGCAGCTCAGGAGGGAGGACGGTCGGGGAGCTGTTTTTT
.	TRBJ2-7	TRBD1	TRBV29-1	CSVERAGQGHSYEQYF	TGCAGCGTTGAAAGGGCGGGACAGGGCCACTCCTACGAGCAGTACTTC
.	TRBJ1-2	TRBD1	TRBV7-2	CASSLDPGGGYTF	TGTGCCAGCAGCTTAGATCCAGGGGGAGGCTACACCTTC
.	TRBJ2-1	TRBD2	TRBV6-4	CASSARASGSLDNEQFF	TGTGCCAGCAGTGCCAGGGCTAGCGGGAGCCTAGACAATGAGCAGTTCTTC
.	TRBJ1-2	.	TRBV30	CAWSEGRGARGYTF	TGTGCCTGGAGTGAAGGGCGGGGTGCGAGGGGCTACACCTTC
.	TRBJ2-3	.	TRBV29-1	CSALYLLTTDTQYF	TGCAGCGCCCTTTACTTACTTACCACAGATACGCAGTATTTT
.	TRBJ1-5	.	TRBV5-8	CASSFSLSGGSNQPQHF	TGTGCCAGCAGCTTTTCCCTATCGGGGGGGAGCAATCAGCCCCAGCATTTT
.	TRBJ1-2	.	TRBV19	CASSPQLRQNYGYTF	TGTGCCAGTAGTCCTCAGCTTAGACAGAACTATGGCTACACCTTC
.	TRBJ2-7	.	TRBV2	CASSEGGSSYEQYF	TGTGCCAGCAGTGAAGGGGGCAGCTCCTACGAGCAGTACTTC
.	TRBJ1-3	.	TRBV11-2	CASSLSSSGNTIYF	TGTGCCAGCAGCTTGAGTTCGTCTGGAAACACCATATATTTT
.	TRBJ1-3	.	TRBV12-5	CASGLGGSGNTIYF	TGTGCTAGTGGGCTCGGGGGGTCTGGAAACACCATATATTTT
.	TRBJ1-3	TRBD1	TRBV7-9	CASSSRDSHSGNTIYF	TGTGCCAGCAGCTCGCGGGACAGCCACTCTGGAAACACCATATATTTT
.	TRBJ2-1	TRBD2	TRBV28	CASRLSGRSYNEQFF	TGTGCCAGCAGACTTAGCGGGAGGTCCTACAATGAGCAGTTCTTC
.	TRBJ1-1	.	TRBV27	CASSLVRGRNTEAFF	TGTGCCAGCAGTTTGGTGCGGGGGCGCAACACTGAAGCTTTCTTT
.	TRBJ2-7	.	TRBV20-1	CRADGTYEQYF	TGCAGAGCGGACGGTACCTACGAGCAGTACTTC
.	TRBJ2-7	.	TRBV20-1	CSASSPYEQYF	TGCAGTGCTTCTAGTCCCTACGAGCAGTACTTC
.	TRBJ1-4	.	TRBV5-1	CASSPGSGSRGEKLFF	TGCGCCAGCAGCCCTGGGTCGGGGTCGAGAGGTGAAAAACTGTTTTTT
.	TRBJ2-2	.	TRBV15	CATSRDSGTGELFF	TGTGCCACCAGCAGAGATAGTGGCACCGGGGAGCTGTTTTTT
.	TRBJ1-2	.	TRBV20-1	CSASYPGYGYTF	TGCAGTGCTAGTTATCCGGGCTATGGCTACACCTTC